These 17 T cell receptor beta chains were all obtained from the same sample, sequenced in a study of regulatory T cells in long-lasting Graves disease. With iRepertoire HTBI primers and Arm-PCR of CDR3 regions, TCR beta libraries were built. TCRdb reprocessed the multiplex PCR reads via MiXCR and lists one record per CDR3 protein. The sample has roughly 610,000 distinct CDR3 sequences, around 16% seen once. Specified time point: newly diagnosed GD, antithyroid drugs for less than 3 months. RNA extracted from PBMCs served as the sequencing template. This sample was also put to use in a study of T cells in Graves' hyperthyroidism and ophthalmopathy.

The sample was peripheral blood mononuclear cells (PBMCs), taken at new diagnosis, from a patient treated with antithyroid drugs. These receptors were taken from a man between 18 and 29 years old with Graves disease.

This clonotype has more than one count but fewer than ten. The chain is built from TRBV7-9 and TRBJ2-7; no clear D. Germline V lookup: CDR1 SEHNR, CDR2 FQNEAQ (reference sequence). The CDR3 runs 13 residues. V lost 5 bases to trimming and J lost 6 bases, with 14 bases between them. CDR3 residues: CASSRTQNGEQYF. CDR3 bases: TGTGCCAGCAGCCGGACCCAAAACGGCGAGCAGTACTTC.

This clonotype was counted many times. The chain links TRBV7-9 to TRBJ2-7; 8 bases map to TRBD1. In germline, CDR1 is SEHNR, CDR2 FQNEAQ (reference sequence). The CDR3 contains 16 residues. V lost 3 bases, J lost 0 bases, and 7 bases stayed unmatched. The CDR3 DNA sequence: TGTGCCAGCAGCTTGGCGACAGGGGCGATCTCCTACGAGCAGTACTTC. Encoded protein: CASSLATGAISYEQYF.

The CDR3 loop is CASKKGSDHHSNAQETQYF. The CDR3 DNA is TGTGCCTCAAAAAAAGGGAGTGATCACCACTCAAATGCCCAAGAGACCCAGTACTTC. The chain employs TRBV15 and TRBJ2-1, with a tentative D call TRBD2 (5 bases). The end of the DNA is better explained by TRBJ2-5, so the J call may be wrong. This CDR3 comprises 19 residues. CDR1 and CDR2 (germline): LNHNV, YYDKDF (reference sequence).

This clonotype was seen a handful of times. V is TRBV9 and J is TRBJ1-1, with a possible D match to TRBD1 (6 bases). The germline V gene encodes CDR1 SGDLS and CDR2 YYNGEE. V was shortened by 4 bases and J by 0 bases, with 16 bases between the two germline ends. The CDR3 has 16 residues. The CDR3 protein is CASSQPPDSLNTEAFF. In DNA, the CDR3 is TGTGCCAGCAGCCAACCACCGGACAGCTTGAACACTGAAGCTTTCTTT.

V and J are TRBV9 and TRBJ2-3, with TRBD2 matching over 14 bases. Trimming at V came to 0 bases and at J to 4 bases, leaving 4 bases not matched to a gene. Germline loops: CDR1 SGDLS, CDR2 YYNGEE. The CDR3 consists of 17 residues. The CDR3 region is CASSVGLAGGPSDTQYF. In nucleotides, the CDR3 is TGTGCCAGCAGCGTAGGACTAGCGGGAGGGCCCTCAGATACGCAGTATTTT.

This clonotype was recorded a few times. V and J are TRBV28 and TRBJ2-7; D gene unclear. The CDR3 runs 13 residues. Germline V CDR1 and CDR2: MDHEN, SYDVKM. Trimming removed 2 bases at V and 3 bases at J, with 8 bases between. The CDR3 DNA reads TGTGCCAGCAGTTTAAACACCCTCTACGAGCAGTACTTC. Encoded protein: CASSLNTLYEQYF. Using reference TRBV28 and TRBJ2-7 for the parts outside the CDR3, the full variable domain is DVKVTQSSRYLVKRTGEKVFLECVQDMDHENMFWYRQDPGLGLRLIYFSYDVKMKEKGDIPEGYSVSREKKERFSLILESASTNQTSMYLCASSLNTLYEQYFGPGTRLTVT.

This clonotype was seen more than once but under ten times. Relative to the germline gene, one junction end is altered; a read error may explain this. The chain employs TRBV24-1 and TRBJ1-5; D is undetermined. CDR1 is KGHDR and CDR2 is SFDVKD in the germline V gene. The CDR3 runs 18 residues. The CDR3 is CPTSDLRAEEHSNQPQHF. DNA for the CDR3: TGTCCCACCAGTGATTTGAGGGCAGAAGAGCATAGCAATCAGCCCCAGCATTTT.

The table lists this clonotype with a few counts. The chain uses TRBV4-1 and TRBJ2-2; TRBD2 agrees at 8 bases. V lost 3 bases to trimming and J lost 5 bases; unmatched junction nucleotides: 11. CDR1 and CDR2 from the germline V gene are MGHRA and YSYEKL. The CDR3 covers 17 residues. The CDR3 sequence: CASSQRPAGVGTGELFF. The CDR3 DNA sequence: TGCGCCAGCAGCCAGAGGCCAGCGGGAGTCGGTACCGGGGAGCTGTTTTTT.

This clonotype appeared a few times. The chain links TRBV6-1 to TRBJ1-5, with D possibly matching TRBD1 (6 bases). The CDR3 runs 12 residues. Trimming removed 7 bases at V and 6 bases at J, with 10 bases between. Germline values: CDR1 MNHNS, CDR2 SASEGT. DNA for the CDR3: TGTGCCAGCACAGGGGAAACTCAGCCCCAGCATTTT. Amino acids: CASTGETQPQHF.

This clonotype has at least ten counts. The V call is TRBV6-2 or TRBV6-3, the J call TRBJ2-7, with TRBD2 matching over 14 bases. The CDR3 runs 19 residues. The germline V gene encodes CDR1 MNHEY and CDR2 SVGEGT. J gave up 1 base and V 0 bases, and 8 bases lay outside the gene matches. The CDR3 DNA reads TGTGCCAGCAGTTACTCCCCGACTAGCGGGAGGGCCATATCCTACGAGCAGTACTTC. Protein sequence: CASSYSPTSGRAISYEQYF.

This clonotype showed up many times. The junction differs from germline at one of its ends, possibly a read error. The chain employs TRBV7-7 and TRBJ2-3, with TRBD2 identical over 7 bases. Germline V CDR1 and CDR2: SSHAT, FNYEAQ (reference sequence). This CDR3 is built from 15 residues. The CDR3, as DNA: TGTGCTAGCAGCCGCGGTGGCGGGGGTACAGATACGCAGTATTTT. Amino acid sequence: CASSRGGGGTDTQYF. Variable domain in full (rest from reference TRBV7-7 and TRBJ2-3): GAGVSQSPRYKVTKRGQDVTLRCDPISSHATLYWYQQALGQGPEFLTYFNYEAQPDKSGLPSDRFSAERPEGSISTLTIQRTEQRDSAMYRCASSRGGGGTDTQYFGPGTRLTVL.

This clonotype turned up a few times. The chain recombines TRBV20-1 with TRBJ2-7; D not resolved. This CDR3 is 14 amino acids long. Germline V gene sequence: CDR1 DFQATT, CDR2 SNEGSKA (reference sequence). V was pared by 6 bases and J by 4 bases, with 19 bases between. In DNA, the CDR3 is TGCAGTGCGCCACGACTTGACAAGGCGTACGAGCAGTACTTC. This codes for CSAPRLDKAYEQYF.

A few counts support this clonotype. This rearrangement joins TRBV6-2 or TRBV6-3 to TRBJ2-3; D is uncertain. CDR1 MNHEY and CDR2 SVGEGT come from the germline V gene. Trimming took off 6 bases at V and 5 bases at J, with 12 bases between the two ends. The CDR3 contains 13 residues. Here the CDR3 DNA reads TGTGCCAGCAGCTTGCGACTCAAAGATACGCAGTATTTT. It codes for CASSLRLKDTQYF.

The rearrangement uses TRBV5-1 and TRBJ1-1, with 9 bases that match TRBD1. Unmatched junction bases numbered 7, after V lost 4 bases and J lost 0 bases. The germline V gene has CDR1 SGHRS and CDR2 YFSETQ. The CDR3 has 16 amino acids. This chain's CDR3 is CASSLHRGRVNTEAFF. The CDR3 DNA sequence: TGCGCCAGCAGCCTACACAGGGGGCGGGTGAACACTGAAGCTTTCTTT.

This rearrangement joins TRBV7-9 to TRBJ2-7; D gene ambiguous. This CDR3 contains 15 residues. Germline CDR1 and CDR2: SEHNR and FQNEAQ (reference sequence). V was shortened by 4 bases and J by 3 bases, with 16 bases between the two germline ends. The CDR3 nucleotides are TGTGCCAGCAGCTCCCGGAAAACCGCGTTCTACGAGCAGTACTTC. Translated: CASSSRKTAFYEQYF.

In this sample, this clonotype turned up a few times. This probably arose from a read error, given a far larger clone one base away. The chain recombines TRBV11-2 with TRBJ2-7; 7 bases map to TRBD1. Germline trimming cut 5 bases from V and 1 base from J; bases unmatched to any gene: 5. There are 14 residues in the CDR3. Looked up from germline, CDR1 is SGHAT and CDR2 is FQNNGV. The CDR3, as DNA: TGTGCCAGCAGCGCCGGGACAGAGTCCTACGAGCAGTACTTC. It specifies CASSAGTESYEQYF.

This clonotype turned up a few times. The chain has TRBV5-1 and TRBJ2-7, with 9 bases identical to TRBD2. V gave up 2 bases and J gave up 2 bases; unmatched junction bases: 8. The CDR3 sequence is 16 residues long. Germline assignment: CDR1 SGHRS and CDR2 YFSETQ. The CDR3 protein is CASSFYSGGTAYEQYF. Written as DNA, the CDR3 is TGCGCCAGCAGCTTTTATAGCGGGGGTACAGCCTACGAGCAGTACTTC.